A single sample gave rise to the 13 T cell receptor beta chains below, sequenced in a study of molecular identifiers for immune sequencing clone quantification. TCRdb re-called the PCR reads with MiXCR, one entry per CDR3 protein. The data show some 89,000 distinct CDR3 sequences, 20% to 25% seen once. The material sequenced was naive CD8+ T cells from blood, with Jurkat cell RNA spiked in. As for subset: FACS-sorted CD8+CD4-CCR7+CD45RA+ naive T cells. These receptors all come from a human donor in good health. Some libraries in this study had Jurkat cell RNA spiked in.

This clonotype was counted ten times or more. This sequence joins TRBV28 and TRBJ2-2; weak D call: TRBD1 (5 bases). Trimming took 3 bases from V and 6 from J, leaving 14 bases between them. The CDR3 loop spans 15 amino acids. Germline CDR1 MDHEN, CDR2 SYDVKM. CDR3 residues: CASSFLLKGAGELFF. The CDR3 region has the DNA TGTGCCAGCAGTTTCCTCTTGAAAGGGGCCGGGGAGCTGTTTTTT. The whole variable domain, remainder taken from reference TRBV28 and TRBJ2-2, is DVKVTQSSRYLVKRTGEKVFLECVQDMDHENMFWYRQDPGLGLRLIYFSYDVKMKEKGDIPEGYSVSREKKERFSLILESASTNQTSMYLCASSFLLKGAGELFFGEGSRLTVL.

This clonotype was counted ten times or more. The rearrangement joins TRBV10-3 to TRBJ2-3; 13 bases line up with TRBD2. This CDR3 comprises 16 residues. In germline, CDR1 is ENHRY, CDR2 SYGVKD. V shed 5 bases and J 2 bases; nucleotides not matched to a gene: 4. The CDR3 protein is CAISIGTSGATDTQYF. Written as DNA, the CDR3 is TGTGCCATCAGTATTGGGACTAGCGGGGCCACAGATACGCAGTATTTT.

V usage is TRBV12-3 or TRBV12-4 and J usage is TRBJ1-6; 9 nucleotides align to TRBD1. V shed 7 bases and J 7 bases; nucleotides not matched to a gene: 8. The CDR3 is 15 residues long. The CDR3 is CASKEQGAMNSPLHF. In DNA form, the CDR3 reads TGTGCCAGCAAGGAACAGGGGGCTATGAATTCACCCCTCCACTTT.

Regarding this clonotype: A much larger clone differs from this one at a single base, so this may be a read error. Lacking the conserved final phenylalanine or tryptophan, this CDR3 likely reflects a read error. The rearrangement uses TRBV20-1 and TRBJ1-1, with a weak D call TRBD1 (5 bases). CDR1 DFQATT and CDR2 SNEGSKA come from the germline V gene (reference sequence). The CDR3 totals 15 residues. V gave up 0 bases and J gave up 1 base, with 12 bases separating them. CDR3 bases: TGCAGTGCTAGAGAAATCTACGGACAGAACACTGAAGCTTTCCTT. Translated: CSAREIYGQNTEAFL.

This clonotype was seen many times. The V and J genes are TRBV12-3 or TRBV12-4 and TRBJ2-3, with TRBD1 matching over 8 bases. The V gene end was trimmed by 6 bases and the J gene end by 4 bases; junction bases not matched to a gene: 3. CDR3 length: 13 residues. The CDR3: CASSPGGSDTQYF. The CDR3 bases are TGTGCCAGCAGCCCAGGGGGCTCAGATACGCAGTATTTT.

This chain links TRBV5-6 with TRBJ2-1; TRBD2 aligns across 7 bases. V trimming: 4 bases; J trimming: 6 bases; junction bases outside the gene matches: 13. Germline V gene data show CDR1 as SGHDT and CDR2 as YYEEEE. The CDR3 covers 16 residues. The CDR3: CASSLQPAGVGNEQFF. The CDR3 nucleotides are TGTGCCAGCAGCCTTCAGCCGGCGGGGGTAGGCAATGAGCAGTTCTTC. The variable domain in full, completed from reference TRBV5-6 and TRBJ2-1, reads DAGVTQSPTHLIKTRGQQVTLRCSPKSGHDTVSWYQQALGQGPQFIFQYYEEEERQRGNFPDRFSGHQFPNYSSELNVNALLLGDSALYLCASSLQPAGVGNEQFFGPGTRLTVL.

This clonotype was picked up a small number of times. A much larger clone differs from this one at a single base, so this may be a read error. The V gene is TRBV5-6, the J gene TRBJ2-5, with a tentative D call TRBD2 (5 bases). V was clipped by 0 bases and J by 9 bases, with 15 bases between them. Per germline, CDR1 SGHDT and CDR2 YYEEEE. The CDR3 has 14 residues. The CDR3 protein is CASSLARGLESQYF. DNA of the CDR3: TGTGCCAGCAGCTTGGCCCGGGGATTGGAGTCCCAGTACTTC. Complete variable domain (other parts from reference TRBV5-6 and TRBJ2-5): DAGVTQSPTHLIKTRGQQVTLRCSPKSGHDTVSWYQQALGQGPQFIFQYYEEEERQRGNFPDRFSGHQFPNYSSELNVNALLLGDSALYLCASSLARGLESQYFGPGTRLLVL.

Comment on this clonotype: A much bigger clone sits one base away, suggesting this may be a read error. The chain has TRBV12-3 or TRBV12-4 and TRBJ1-4; D remains ambiguous. V lost 3 bases and J lost 8, with 19 bases in between. The CDR3 extends over 16 amino acids. CDR3 protein: CASSFLTSGLEEKLFF. Written as DNA, the CDR3 is TGTGCCAGCAGTTTCCTAACCAGTGGATTGGAAGAAAAACTGTTTTTT.

This clonotype was counted ten times or more. The J gene is TRBJ2-1, the V gene TRBV4-1; D might be TRBD1 (5 bases). This CDR3 is 16 amino acids long. Germline CDR1 MGHRA, CDR2 YSYEKL. V was pared by 2 bases and J by 0 bases, with 11 bases between. CDR3: CASSQSTVSSYNEQFF. In nucleotides, the CDR3 is TGCGCCAGCAGCCAATCGACAGTCAGCTCCTACAATGAGCAGTTCTTC.

This clonotype appeared once. CDR3 in amino acids: CSVYGGDTEAFF. CDR3 nucleotide sequence: TGCAGCGTGTACGGGGGGGACACTGAAGCTTTCTTT. The chain joins TRBV29-1 to TRBJ1-1, with D possibly matching TRBD1 (5 bases). The CDR3 spans 12 residues. Trimming removed 6 bases at V and 3 bases at J, with 11 bases between. Germline lookup yields CDR1 SQVTM and CDR2 ANQGSEA.

As concerns this clonotype: Being one base from a much bigger clone, this may be a read error. This chain connects TRBV11-2 to TRBJ2-7; 8 nucleotides match TRBD2. The CDR3 loop spans 15 amino acids. Germline assignment: CDR1 SGHAT and CDR2 FQNNGV. CDR3 in DNA: TGTGCCAGCAGCTTAGGAGCGGGGGATGATTACGAGCAGCACTTC. Translated, it gives CASSLGAGDDYEQHF.

The chain is built from TRBV10-2 and TRBJ2-5, with D perhaps TRBD1 (6 bases). The V end was cut by 2 bases, the J end by 2 bases, with 12 bases between. CDR1 WSHSY and CDR2 SAAADI come from the germline V gene. The CDR3 runs to 15 residues. CDR3 amino acids: CASSEKDRIQETQYF. The CDR3 DNA follows: TGCGCCAGCAGTGAGAAGGACAGAATACAAGAGACCCAGTACTTC.

The chain couples TRBV7-9 to TRBJ2-6, with D perhaps matching TRBD1 (5 bases). The CDR3 has 14 residues. Germline assignment: CDR1 SEHNR and CDR2 FQNEAQ (reference sequence). V lost 5 bases and J lost 4, with 9 bases in between. CDR3 in DNA: TGTGCCAGCAGCGGGGCGGTCGGGGCCAACGTCCTGACTTTC. Translation gives CASSGAVGANVLTF.